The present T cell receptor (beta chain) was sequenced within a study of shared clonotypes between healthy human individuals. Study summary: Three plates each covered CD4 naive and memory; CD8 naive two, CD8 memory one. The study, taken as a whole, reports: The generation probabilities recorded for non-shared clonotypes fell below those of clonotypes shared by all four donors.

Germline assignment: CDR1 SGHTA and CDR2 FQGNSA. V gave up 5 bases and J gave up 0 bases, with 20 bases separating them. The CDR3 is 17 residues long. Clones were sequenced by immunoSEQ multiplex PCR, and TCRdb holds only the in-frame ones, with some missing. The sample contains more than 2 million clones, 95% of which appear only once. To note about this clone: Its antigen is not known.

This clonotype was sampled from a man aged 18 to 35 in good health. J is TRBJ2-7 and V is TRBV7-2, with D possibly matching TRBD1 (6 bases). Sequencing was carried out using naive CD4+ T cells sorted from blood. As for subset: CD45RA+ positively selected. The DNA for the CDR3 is TGTGCCAGCAGCCCGCAGGGCCCCAGGGGAGCCTCCTACGAGCAGTACTTC. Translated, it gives CASSPQGPRGASYEQYF.